The present T cell receptor beta chain was sequenced within a study of CD8+CD57+ T cells in acquired aplastic anemia. Study results and limitations: The same twenty-nine CD8+ CDR3 sequences occurred in patients and in controls.

Genomic DNA constituted the template upon which TCR beta VDJ and CDR3 profiling was performed. One entry per CDR3 protein results from TCRdb running MiXCR on the reads. The table lists around 150,000 distinct CDR3 sequences, approximately 40% of them singletons, with 0.85% to 1.3% in the top ten. The CDR3 runs 14 residues. V was cut by 5 bases and J by 0 bases, with 11 bases left in between. The V gene's germline CDR1 is SQVTM and CDR2 ANQGSEA. Of note for this clonotype: Its specificity is unknown.

This TCR came from a human donor in good health. Sequenced input: sorted CD4+, CD8+, or CD8+CD57+ T cells (not recorded which) from PBMCs. The chain has TRBV29-1 and TRBJ1-5, with no clear D. This CDR3 reads CSVTDGNSNQPQHF. CDR3 nucleotides: TGCAGCGTTACCGACGGTAATAGCAATCAGCCCCAGCATTTT.